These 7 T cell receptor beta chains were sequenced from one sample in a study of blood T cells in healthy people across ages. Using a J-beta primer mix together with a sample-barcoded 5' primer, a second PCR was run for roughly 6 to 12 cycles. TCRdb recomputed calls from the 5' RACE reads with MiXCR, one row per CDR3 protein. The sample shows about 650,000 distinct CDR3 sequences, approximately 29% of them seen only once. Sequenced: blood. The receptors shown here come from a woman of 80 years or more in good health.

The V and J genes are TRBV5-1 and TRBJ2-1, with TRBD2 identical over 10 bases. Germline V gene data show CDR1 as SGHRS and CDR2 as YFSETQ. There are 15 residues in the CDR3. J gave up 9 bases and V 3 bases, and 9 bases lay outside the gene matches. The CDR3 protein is CASSWLAGAGGEQFF. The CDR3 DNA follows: TGCGCCAGCAGCTGGCTAGCGGGGGCTGGAGGTGAGCAGTTCTTC.

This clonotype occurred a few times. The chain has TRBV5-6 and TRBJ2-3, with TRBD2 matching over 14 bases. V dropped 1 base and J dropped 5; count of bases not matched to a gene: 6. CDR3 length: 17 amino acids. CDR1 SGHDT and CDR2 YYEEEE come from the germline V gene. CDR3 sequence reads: CASSLSLGLAGEDTQYF. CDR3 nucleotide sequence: TGTGCCAGCAGCTTGTCGCTGGGACTAGCGGGGGAAGATACGCAGTATTTT. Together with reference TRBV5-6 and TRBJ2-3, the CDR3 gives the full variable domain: DAGVTQSPTHLIKTRGQQVTLRCSPKSGHDTVSWYQQALGQGPQFIFQYYEEEERQRGNFPDRFSGHQFPNYSSELNVNALLLGDSALYLCASSLSLGLAGEDTQYFGPGTRLTVL.

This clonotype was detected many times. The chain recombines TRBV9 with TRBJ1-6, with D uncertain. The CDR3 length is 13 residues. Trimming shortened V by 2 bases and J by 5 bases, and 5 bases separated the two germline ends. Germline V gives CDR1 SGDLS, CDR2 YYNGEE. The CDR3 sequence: CASSVVDNSPLHF. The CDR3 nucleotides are TGTGCCAGCAGCGTGGTTGATAATTCACCCCTCCACTTT.

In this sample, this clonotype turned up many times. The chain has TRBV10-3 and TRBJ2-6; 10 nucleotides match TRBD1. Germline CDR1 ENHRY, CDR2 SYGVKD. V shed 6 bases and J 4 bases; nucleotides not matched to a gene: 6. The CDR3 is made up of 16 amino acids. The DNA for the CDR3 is TGTGCCATCAGCGGGGACAGGGGACCCGGGGCCAACGTCCTGACTTTC. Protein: CAISGDRGPGANVLTF.

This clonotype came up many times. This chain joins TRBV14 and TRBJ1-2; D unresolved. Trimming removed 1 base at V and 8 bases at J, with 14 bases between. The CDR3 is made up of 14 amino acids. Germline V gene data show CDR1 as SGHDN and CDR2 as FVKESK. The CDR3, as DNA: TGTGCCAGCAGCCAAGCGTGGCCCACGTACGGCTACACCTTC. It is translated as CASSQAWPTYGYTF.

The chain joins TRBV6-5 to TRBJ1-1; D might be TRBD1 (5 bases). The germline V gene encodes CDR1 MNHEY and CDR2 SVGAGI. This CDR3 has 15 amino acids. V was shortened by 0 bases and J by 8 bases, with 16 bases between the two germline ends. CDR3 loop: CASSYSGTASGEAFF. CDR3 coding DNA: TGTGCCAGCAGTTACTCTGGGACCGCGAGTGGGGAAGCTTTCTTT.

CDR3 nucleotides: TGTGCCAGCAGCTTGGGCCCAGGGCGCACCGGGGAGCTGTTTTTT. It is translated as CASSLGPGRTGELFF. This chain connects TRBV7-2 to TRBJ2-2, with D perhaps TRBD1 (5 bases). Germline-derived CDR1 and CDR2 are SGHTA and FQGNSA. The CDR3 totals 15 residues. V was pared by 3 bases and J by 4 bases, with 12 bases between. The full variable domain, in which reference TRBV7-2 and TRBJ2-2 provide the parts outside the CDR3, is GAGVSQSPSNKVTEKGKDVELRCDPISGHTALYWYRQSLGQGLEFLIYFQGNSAPDKSGLPSDRFSAERTGGSVSTLTIQRTQQEDSAVYLCASSLGPGRTGELFFGEGSRLTVL.